This T cell receptor (beta chain) was sequenced for a study of blood T cell repertoires in COVID-19. Per the original data handling: Amplifying reference gene primers gave estimates of nucleated cell counts. Here immunoSEQ multiplex PCR was the method, and the copy in TCRdb shows in-frame clones only, minus some. Clonal size and the V and J genes are those of that table, whereas D and trimming came from the DNA. The data contain some 210,000 clones, just under 85% of them singletons. Germline-derived CDR1 and CDR2 are SGHRS and YFSETQ. Trimming took 0 bases from V and 3 from J; bases not matched to a gene: 3. This CDR3 contains 15 residues.

V and J are TRBV5-1 and TRBJ2-7; 10 bases match TRBD2. This receptor was taken from a woman in her forties or fifties with active or convalescent COVID-19. The sequencing input was peripheral blood. CDR3 in amino acids: CASSLATSGLYEQYF. CDR3 DNA: TGCGCCAGCAGCTTGGCGACTAGCGGGCTCTACGAGCAGTACTTC.